Listed below are T cell receptor beta chains from one sample, sequenced in a study of cytomegalovirus exposure and HLA in healthy donors. Only in-frame clones appear in the TCRdb table, and some are missing; sequencing was by immunoSEQ multiplex PCR. Recorded for this sample: around 77,000 clones. The sequenced material came from PBMCs. These receptors all come from a man aged 50-60 years in good health and CMV-seropositive. Each CDR3 is given with its conserved first and last residue. D genes are given only for firm matches.

-,TRBJ2-5,TRBV18,CASSREPAETQYF,TGTGCCAGCTCAAGGGAGCCCGCCGAGACCCAGTACTTC
-,TRBJ1-2,TRBV19,CASISLNGYTF,TGTGCCAGTATATCCCTAAATGGCTACACCTTC
TRBD1,TRBJ1-6,TRBV10-1,CASSDGTGLDSPLHF,TGCGCCAGCAGTGACGGGACAGGGCTGGATTCACCCCTCCACTTT
TRBD2,TRBJ2-1,TRBV6-5,CASSYSPSGGYNEQFF,TGTGCCAGCAGTTACTCGCCTAGCGGGGGTTACAATGAGCAGTTCTTC
-,TRBJ1-1,TRBV19,CASTYRGRNTEAFF,TGTGCCAGTACGTACCGGGGTAGGAACACTGAAGCTTTCTTT
-,TRBJ1-1,TRBV5-1,CASSFEGVTEAFF,TGCGCCAGCAGCTTCGAGGGCGTGACTGAAGCTTTCTTT
-,TRBJ1-4,TRBV19,CAIPTREGNEKLFF,TGTGCCATCCCTACTAGAGAGGGAAACGAAAAACTGTTTTTT
-,TRBJ2-3,TRBV19,CASSSGAADTQYF,TGTGCCAGTAGTAGCGGGGCAGCAGATACGCAGTATTTT
-,TRBJ2-2,TRBV5-1,CASRGTYTGELFF,TGCGCCAGCAGGGGCACATACACCGGGGAGCTGTTTTTT
TRBD2,TRBJ2-5,TRBV9,CASSVGLAGGQETQYF,TGTGCCAGCAGCGTAGGGCTAGCGGGAGGGCAAGAGACCCAGTACTTC
TRBD1,TRBJ1-1,TRBV2,CAGRTGGTEAFF,TGTGCCGGCAGGACAGGCGGGACTGAAGCTTTCTTT
TRBD2,TRBJ2-1,TRBV6-6,CASTSGGRMEEQFF,TGTGCCAGCACTTCCGGCGGGAGGATGGAGGAGCAGTTCTTC
TRBD1,TRBJ1-1,TRBV25-1,CASSEYRGQGGTEAFF,TGTGCCAGCAGTGAATACCGCGGACAGGGGGGCACTGAAGCTTTCTTT
-,TRBJ1-3,TRBV9,CASSVGRHSGNTIYF,TGTGCCAGCAGCGTAGGCCGACACTCTGGAAACACCATATATTTT
TRBD1,TRBJ1-5,TRBV4-2,CASSSTGDSQPQHF,TGTGCCAGCAGCTCTACAGGGGACAGTCAGCCCCAGCATTTT
TRBD1,TRBJ2-1,TRBV7-9,CASLGDRPNNEQFF,TGTGCCAGCCTAGGGGACAGACCCAACAATGAGCAGTTCTTC
TRBD2,TRBJ2-4,TRBV7-6,CASSRDVGGKVVKNIQYF,TGTGCCAGCAGCAGAGACGTGGGGGGGAAGGTTGTCAAAAACATTCAGTACTTC
-,TRBJ1-2,TRBV2,CASSLQGSAYGYTF,TGTGCCAGCAGTCTACAGGGTTCGGCCTATGGCTACACCTTC
TRBD1,TRBJ2-5,TRBV5-1,CASSSGQIDKETQYF,TGCGCCAGCAGCTCGGGACAGATAGACAAAGAGACCCAGTACTTC
TRBD1,TRBJ2-5,TRBV27,CASSRDTGVQETQYF,TGTGCCAGCAGTCGGGACACAGGGGTCCAAGAGACCCAGTACTTC
TRBD2,TRBJ2-3,TRBV27,CASSLSGTSGGDTQYF,TGTGCCAGCAGTTTATCCGGGACTAGCGGGGGAGATACGCAGTATTTT
-,TRBJ1-5,TRBV10-3,CAVRAEGRGADQPQHF,TGTGCCGTCCGGGCGGAGGGGCGCGGGGCAGATCAGCCCCAGCATTTT
TRBD1,TRBJ2-1,TRBV11-3,CASSLGTGGHNEQFF,TGTGCCAGCAGCTTAGGGACAGGTGGCCACAATGAGCAGTTCTTC
TRBD1,TRBJ1-2,TRBV5-6,CASSLQGAGGYTF,TGTGCCAGCAGCTTGCAGGGGGCGGGAGGCTACACCTTC
TRBD1,TRBJ1-2,TRBV20-1,CSLHRGDGYTF,TGCAGTCTTCACAGGGGGGATGGCTACACCTTC
-,TRBJ2-1,TRBV27,CASSSGYTYNEQFF,TGTGCCAGCAGTTCGGGATACACCTACAATGAGCAGTTCTTC
TRBD1,TRBJ1-2,TRBV19,CASSWGQGYGYTF,TGTGCCAGTAGTTGGGGACAGGGCTATGGCTACACCTTC